These 10 T cell receptor beta chains came from one sample sequenced in a study of shared clonotypes between healthy human individuals. Method: immunoSEQ multiplex PCR; TCRdb's copy keeps in-frame clones and lacks some. The data show approximately 530,000 clones, 90% to 96% seen once. Sequenced input: naive CD4+ T cells sorted from blood. This sample's subset: CD45RA+ positively selected. All receptors come from a young woman in good health.

The gene calls are TRBV6-5 and TRBJ1-1; D call uncertain. Germline V gene sequence: CDR1 MNHEY, CDR2 SVGAGI. This CDR3 has 13 amino acids. V was cut by 0 bases and J by 12 bases, with 14 bases left in between. The DNA for the CDR3 is TGTGCCAGCAGTTACTCGATTTCTGCGGGATCTTTCTTT. Translated, it gives CASSYSISAGSFF.

The genes are TRBV28 and TRBJ1-4; possibly TRBD1 for D (5 bases). Germline V gene data show CDR1 as MDHEN and CDR2 as SYDVKM. This CDR3 has 22 amino acids. The V end lost 5 bases, the J end lost 12 bases, and 43 bases lay between the germline ends. The DNA of the CDR3 is TGTGCCAGCAGTCCGGCTCCCCCTAACAGGTCCCAGGTGGGTCGTAGCCGGGGGGAACTGTTTTTT. Protein product: CASSPAPPNRSQVGRSRGELFF.

The chain is built from TRBV6-6 and TRBJ2-7; 9 positions match TRBD1. This CDR3 is 15 amino acids long. Germline CDR1 reads MNHNY; CDR2 reads SVGAGI (reference sequence). Germline trimming cut 8 bases from V and 3 bases from J; bases unmatched to any gene: 11. The CDR3 spells CASGQPGTGIYEQYF. In DNA form, the CDR3 reads TGTGCCAGCGGCCAACCCGGGACAGGGATCTACGAGCAGTACTTC.

CDR3 nucleotide sequence: TGTGCCACCAGCAGAGAAAAAGGGACGGGTGAAAAACTGTTTTTT. Protein product: CATSREKGTGEKLFF. This chain links TRBV15 with TRBJ1-4, with a possible D match to TRBD1 (5 bases). The germline gives CDR1 LNHNV, CDR2 YYDKDF (reference sequence). The CDR3 spans 15 residues. V lost 0 bases and J lost 7, with 12 bases in between.

The rearrangement uses TRBV5-4 and TRBJ2-7, with D possibly being TRBD2 (6 bases). The germline V gene has CDR1 SGHNT and CDR2 YYREEE (reference sequence). This CDR3 has 14 amino acids. Trimming left V 2 bases short and J 5 bases short, with 14 bases between. CDR3 bases: TGTGCCAGCAGCTTCCGGCCCTCGGGGGACGAGCAGTACTTC. Amino acids: CASSFRPSGDEQYF.

This chain links TRBV10-3 with TRBJ1-5; 7 nucleotides align to TRBD1. This CDR3 has 14 amino acids. J gave up 3 bases and V 6 bases, and 5 bases lay outside the gene matches. Germline lookup yields CDR1 ENHRY and CDR2 SYGVKD. The chain's CDR3 is CAISRQGTNQPQHF. The CDR3 nucleotides read TGTGCCATCAGCCGACAGGGAACCAATCAGCCCCAGCATTTT.

The chain has TRBV5-1 and TRBJ2-5; tentative D call: TRBD2 (5 bases). The end of the DNA fits TRBJ2-7 better, so the J call may be wrong. CDR3 length equals 15 residues. Germline assignment: CDR1 SGHRS and CDR2 YFSETQ. The CDR3 nucleotides are TGCGCCAGCAGCTTGGGTAGTATGTGGCGGGACGAGCAGTACTTC. This encodes CASSLGSMWRDEQYF.

The V call is TRBV19, the J call TRBJ1-2, with 12 bases fitting TRBD1. The CDR3 consists of 16 residues. V shed 3 bases and J 7 bases; nucleotides not matched to a gene: 9. Germline values: CDR1 LNHDA, CDR2 SQIVND (reference sequence). For the CDR3, the DNA is TGTGCCAGTAGTATGGTGGGACAGGGGGCTTTTGGTGGCTACACCTTC. Protein sequence: CASSMVGQGAFGGYTF.

The chain couples TRBV29-1 to TRBJ2-4, with unresolved D. Trimming shortened V by 5 bases and J by 0 bases, and 5 bases separated the two germline ends. Germline-derived CDR1 and CDR2 are SQVTM and ANQGSEA. There are 12 residues in the CDR3. This chain's CDR3 is CSVLLAKNIQYF. CDR3 in DNA: TGCAGCGTTTTACTAGCCAAAAACATTCAGTACTTC.

This chain links TRBV11-2 with TRBJ1-5; possibly TRBD1 for D (6 bases). This CDR3 comprises 13 residues. Germline V gene data show CDR1 as SGHAT and CDR2 as FQNNGV. V dropped 1 base and J dropped 7 bases, with 8 bases sitting between them. The CDR3 DNA sequence: TGTGCCAGCAGCTTAGGGGGGCTACAGCCCCAGCATTTT. As protein: CASSLGGLQPQHF.